These 23 T cell receptor beta chains came from one sample sequenced in a study of vaccination and CD4 T cells after COVID-19. For these receptors, no antigen is known. Once obtained from cultured CD4+ T cells, the DNA was sequenced using the Oncomine TCR Beta short-read assay. TCRdb recomputed calls from the PCR reads with MiXCR, one row per CDR3 protein. The sample holds 5,000 or so distinct CDR3 sequences, 30% seen once. Treatment of the sample: roughly 10-day PBMC culture with coronavirus spike peptide pools or control peptides (ViraFEST assay). The sequences come from CD4+ T cells from blood, cultured in vitro, collected after SARS-CoV-2 vaccination. The receptors derive from a human donor who had recovered from COVID-19.

V usage is TRBV19 and J usage is TRBJ2-5; D is possibly TRBD1 or TRBD2 (5 bases each). V lost 5 bases, J lost 4 bases, and 17 bases lay in between. CDR3 length: 15 amino acids. Germline-derived CDR1 and CDR2 are LNHDA and SQIVND (reference sequence). The CDR3 region is CASSPPGLRGETQYF. The DNA of the CDR3 is TGTGCCAGTAGTCCCCCAGGGCTCCGGGGAGAGACCCAGTACTTC.

V usage is TRBV28 and J usage is TRBJ1-5; 9 bases match TRBD1. Trimming removed 2 bases from V and 4 bases from J; junction bases left unmatched: 6. The CDR3 sequence is 16 residues long. Per the germline V gene, CDR1 is MDHEN and CDR2 is SYDVKM. The CDR3 sequence: CASSLRTGVGNQPQHF. The CDR3 DNA reads as TGTGCCAGCAGTTTAAGGACAGGGGTTGGTAATCAGCCCCAGCATTTT.

The chain combines TRBV6-1 with TRBJ2-1; 10 bases map to TRBD2. Trimming at V came to 7 bases and at J to 12 bases, leaving 15 bases not matched to a gene. The CDR3 extends over 15 amino acids. Germline CDR1 MNHNS, CDR2 SASEGT. CDR3 sequence (DNA): TGTGCCAGCAAATCTAGCGGGAGAAATAAGGGTGGGCAGTTCTTC. It encodes CASKSSGRNKGGQFF.

This chain uses TRBV28 with TRBJ2-7; D not resolved. Germline loops: CDR1 MDHEN, CDR2 SYDVKM. This CDR3 comprises 12 residues. Between the trimmed V and J ends, which lost 10 bases and 0 bases, there was a span of 10 bases. The CDR3 region has the DNA TGTGCCACCGTCACCAGCTCCTACGAGCAGTACTTC. It translates to CATVTSSYEQYF.

The chain couples TRBV28 to TRBJ2-6; D remains unclear. Germline V gives CDR1 MDHEN, CDR2 SYDVKM. CDR3 size: 15 residues. With 7 bases removed from V and 0 bases from J, the gap between germline ends came to 10 bases. The CDR3 DNA follows: TGTGCCAGCACGATAGGCGGCTCTGGGGCCAACGTCCTGACTTTC. Translation: CASTIGGSGANVLTF.

This clonotype has more than one count but fewer than ten. V and J are TRBV6-1 and TRBJ1-5; 7 positions match TRBD1. The germline gives CDR1 MNHNS, CDR2 SASEGT. This CDR3 is built from 13 residues. Trimming at V came to 6 bases and at J to 2 bases, leaving 1 base not matched to a gene. CDR3 DNA sequence: TGTGCCAGCAGGGGGACAGGCAATCAGCCCCAGCATTTT. It is translated as CASRGTGNQPQHF.

The J gene is TRBJ1-5, the V gene TRBV19; D call uncertain. The CDR3 runs to 14 residues. Germline V CDR1 and CDR2: LNHDA, SQIVND (reference sequence). V was cut by 7 bases and J by 2 bases, with 12 bases left in between. The CDR3 DNA is TGTGCCAGTAAAGGCAGAGATGGCAATCAGCCCCAGCATTTT. Translated: CASKGRDGNQPQHF.

This chain uses TRBV20-1 with TRBJ2-4, with D maybe TRBD1 (5 bases). This CDR3 is 14 amino acids long. Germline CDR1 reads DFQATT; CDR2 reads SNEGSKA (reference sequence). Trimming removed 8 bases from V and 0 bases from J, with 14 bases in between. CDR3 sequence reads: CSTQGQIAKNIQYF. In DNA form, the CDR3 reads TGCAGTACGCAGGGTCAAATAGCCAAAAACATTCAGTACTTC.

By proportion, this clonotype is medium-sized. The gene calls are TRBV27 and TRBJ2-7; D gene uncertain. This CDR3 spans 12 amino acids. The germline gives CDR1 MNHEY, CDR2 SMNVEV (reference sequence). The germline V and J ends were trimmed by 6 bases and 3 bases, with 9 bases remaining between them. CDR3 coding DNA: TGTGCCAGCAGCAAGGGTAACTACGAGCAGTACTTC. This sequence encodes CASSKGNYEQYF.

This clonotype is categorized as medium-sized. The chain employs TRBV20-1 and TRBJ2-5, with 9 bases aligning to TRBD2. V shed 0 bases and J 4 bases; nucleotides not matched to a gene: 6. Germline CDR1 is DFQATT and CDR2 is SNEGSKA (reference sequence). The CDR3 runs 15 residues. DNA for the CDR3: TGCAGTGCTAGAGATCCTAGCGGGATGGGAGAGACCCAGTACTTC. It yields the protein CSARDPSGMGETQYF.

This chain links TRBV24-1 with TRBJ2-1, with TRBD2 matching 10 bases. Trimming cost V 0 bases and J 8 bases; bases outside gene matches: 6. The CDR3 is 16 amino acids. Germline-derived CDR1 and CDR2 are KGHDR and SFDVKD. The CDR3 coding sequence is TGTGCCACCAGTGATTTGGCTAGCGGGAGTAATGATGAGCAGTTCTTC. Its translation is CATSDLASGSNDEQFF.

V usage is TRBV6-5 and J usage is TRBJ1-5; a weak D match, TRBD1 (5 bases). Trimming removed 0 bases at V and 6 bases at J, with 9 bases between. CDR1 and CDR2 (germline): MNHEY, SVGAGI. The CDR3 runs 14 residues. The CDR3 reads CASSYSTAGQPQHF. The DNA of the CDR3 is TGTGCCAGCAGTTACTCGACAGCCGGTCAGCCCCAGCATTTT.

V and J are TRBV5-1 and TRBJ2-5; D is uncertain. The CDR3 contains 13 residues. Trimming removed 4 bases at V and 5 bases at J, with 12 bases between. The germline V gene has CDR1 SGHRS and CDR2 YFSETQ. The CDR3 nucleotides are TGCGCCAGCAGCGTCATGGCCCGGGAGACCCAGTACTTC. Its translation is CASSVMARETQYF.

The gene calls are TRBV10-3 and TRBJ2-5; 10 positions agree with TRBD2. The CDR3 contains 16 residues. Germline CDR1 and CDR2: ENHRY and SYGVKD. Trimming at V came to 0 bases and at J to 4 bases, leaving 5 bases not matched to a gene. The CDR3: CAISESPAGGPETQYF. DNA for the CDR3: TGTGCCATCAGTGAGTCCCCAGCGGGGGGGCCAGAGACCCAGTACTTC.

CDR3 region: CASKLLGQGIETQYF. DNA of the CDR3: TGCGCCAGCAAATTATTGGGACAGGGAATAGAGACCCAGTACTTC. The V gene is TRBV5-1, the J gene TRBJ2-5, with 9 positions matching TRBD1. CDR1 and CDR2 from the germline V gene are SGHRS and YFSETQ. CDR3 length: 15 amino acids. V was pared by 6 bases and J by 4 bases, with 10 bases of the junction left unmatched.

Only a few counts were recorded for this clonotype. J is TRBJ1-5 and V is TRBV7-9; possibly TRBD1 for D (6 bases). The ends were cut back, 0 bases at V and 8 bases at J, with 11 bases in the middle. The CDR3 runs 14 residues. Per germline, CDR1 SEHNR and CDR2 FQNEAQ (reference sequence). CDR3 DNA: TGTGCCAGCAGCTTAGCACACTCAGGGGAGCCCCAGCATTTT. This encodes CASSLAHSGEPQHF.

Of note for this clonotype: Compared with germline, one end of the junction differs, possibly owing to a read error. The J gene is TRBJ2-7, the V gene TRBV6-1; 10 bases are a match to TRBD2. Looked up from germline, CDR1 is MNHNS and CDR2 is SASEGT. The CDR3 is 15 residues long. In DNA form, the CDR3 reads TGTGCCAGCAGTGAAGGAGCGGGGGGGCCCCACGAGCGGTACTTC. Its protein product is CASSEGAGGPHERYF.

Only a few counts were recorded for this clonotype. The CDR3 region has the DNA TGTGCCAGCAGCTGGGGGAGAGAGACCCAGTACTTC. Translated, it gives CASSWGRETQYF. This sequence joins TRBV11-3 and TRBJ2-5, with D perhaps assigned TRBD1 or TRBD2 (5 bases each). The V end lost 4 bases, the J end lost 4 bases, and 7 bases lay between the germline ends. The CDR3 spans 12 residues. Per the germline V gene, CDR1 is SGHNT and CDR2 is YENEEA.

This clonotype was counted between two and nine times. This chain uses TRBV7-2 with TRBJ1-2; tentatively, D is TRBD1 (5 bases). The CDR3 totals 13 residues. CDR1 and CDR2 from the germline V gene are SGHTA and FQGNSA. Trimming removed 4 bases from V and 4 bases from J, with 10 bases in between. The CDR3 loop is CASSSGRSYGYTF. The CDR3 DNA reads TGTGCCAGCAGCTCGGGGCGGAGCTATGGCTACACCTTC.

This clonotype is judged medium-sized. The chain is built from TRBV7-2 and TRBJ2-7; D gene uncertain. V gave up 1 base and J gave up 2 bases, with 9 bases separating them. The CDR3 has 14 amino acids. Germline V CDR1 and CDR2: SGHTA, FQGNSA. Here the CDR3 reads CASSLDGPTYEQYF. The CDR3 nucleotides are TGTGCCAGCAGCTTAGATGGACCTACCTACGAGCAGTACTTC.

The rearrangement joins TRBV28 to TRBJ2-2; 8 nucleotides agree with TRBD2. CDR3 length equals 15 residues. Germline CDR1 is MDHEN and CDR2 is SYDVKM. V lost 2 bases, J lost 1 base, and 0 bases stayed unmatched. CDR3 sequence: CASSLAGGNTGELFF. CDR3 sequence (DNA): TGTGCCAGCAGTTTAGCGGGGGGGAACACCGGGGAGCTGTTTTTT.

This clonotype was detected only a few times. The J gene is TRBJ1-5, the V gene TRBV28, with D perhaps matching TRBD1 (5 bases). The V gene lost 7 bases and the J gene lost 2 bases, with 15 bases spanning the gap. The CDR3 covers 15 residues. CDR1 and CDR2 from the germline V gene are MDHEN and SYDVKM. The CDR3: CASTSGGVGNQPQHF. The CDR3 bases are TGTGCCAGCACCTCGGGGGGGGTGGGCAATCAGCCCCAGCATTTT. Based on the CDR3 plus reference TRBV28 and TRBJ1-5, the full variable domain is DVKVTQSSRYLVKRTGEKVFLECVQDMDHENMFWYRQDPGLGLRLIYFSYDVKMKEKGDIPEGYSVSREKKERFSLILESASTNQTSMYLCASTSGGVGNQPQHFGDGTRLSIL.

Relative to its sample, this clonotype is medium-sized. CDR3 in DNA: TGTGCCAGCAGTGGAACTACGCGGCGGGGAGATACGCAGTATTTT. It codes for CASSGTTRRGDTQYF. The V and J genes are TRBV6-1 and TRBJ2-3, with a possible D match to TRBD2 (6 bases). The CDR3 length is 15 residues. Germline CDR1 reads MNHNS; CDR2 reads SASEGT. The germline V and J ends were trimmed by 4 bases and 5 bases, with 16 bases remaining between them.